These 25 T cell receptor beta chains came from one sample sequenced in a study of shared clonotypes between healthy human individuals. The protocol was immunoSEQ multiplex PCR, while the TCRdb copy is restricted to in-frame clones and leaves out a portion. The table has approximately 2,200,000 clones, 85% to 95% seen once; the top ten hold more than 1.5%. Terminally differentiated effector memory CD45RA+ cells were excluded from the naive CD8 cells, which were CD45RO-negative and positively selected for CCR7. The source material was naive CD8+ T cells from PBMCs. The receptors come from a man aged 18 to 35 in good health. Some clones in this sample may be carry-over from other donors' samples.

This chain connects TRBV27 to TRBJ1-1; D call uncertain. Germline V gene sequence: CDR1 MNHEY, CDR2 SMNVEV (reference sequence). Deletions cut 10 bases from V and 1 base from J, with 16 bases between. This CDR3 region has 14 residues. CDR3 nucleotide sequence: TGTGCCACCTCCTACCTTGGTGGGAACACTGAAGCTTTCTTT. This codes for CATSYLGGNTEAFF.

This clone was found once. This chain uses TRBV27 with TRBJ2-1; D is uncertain. V dropped 7 bases and J dropped 8 bases, with 15 bases sitting between them. Germline V gene data show CDR1 as MNHEY and CDR2 as SMNVEV (reference sequence). The CDR3 loop spans 13 amino acids. The CDR3 sequence: CASTYRSIDEQFF. CDR3 nucleotide sequence: TGTGCCAGCACCTATCGGAGTATCGATGAGCAGTTCTTC.

The rearrangement uses TRBV7-9 and TRBJ2-1; 12 nucleotides match TRBD2. This CDR3 has 17 amino acids. V dropped 6 bases and J dropped 1; count of bases not matched to a gene: 7. Germline CDR1 SEHNR, CDR2 FQNEAQ (reference sequence). CDR3: CASRHRLAGASYNEQFF. CDR3 nucleotides: TGTGCCAGCAGACATAGACTAGCGGGGGCTTCCTACAATGAGCAGTTCTTC.

The CDR3 reads CASSIAAGEVYEQYF. The CDR3 DNA is TGTGCCAGTAGTATAGCCGCGGGAGAGGTCTACGAGCAGTACTTC. The V call is TRBV19, the J call TRBJ2-7, with TRBD2 matching 7 bases. CDR1 is LNHDA and CDR2 is SQIVND in the germline V gene (reference sequence). The CDR3 extends over 15 amino acids. The V gene end was trimmed by 1 base and the J gene end by 3 bases; junction bases not matched to a gene: 6. Together with reference TRBV19 and TRBJ2-7, the CDR3 gives the full variable domain: DGGITQSPKYLFRKEGQNVTLSCEQNLNHDAMYWYRQDPGQGLRLIYYSQIVNDFQKGDIAEGYSVSREKKESFPLTVTSAQKNPTAFYLCASSIAAGEVYEQYFGPGTRLTVT.

This chain connects TRBV10-3 to TRBJ2-7; 11 bases match TRBD1. The CDR3 runs to 17 residues. The V segment lost 6 bases and the J segment 0 bases; nucleotides outside the gene matches: 10. Looked up from germline, CDR1 is ENHRY and CDR2 is SYGVKD. The CDR3 spells CAIRPGQGALSSYEQYF. Here the CDR3 DNA reads TGTGCCATCAGGCCCGGACAGGGGGCTTTAAGCTCCTACGAGCAGTACTTC.

This rearrangement joins TRBV5-1 to TRBJ2-7; 11 bases match TRBD1. This CDR3 has 16 residues. Germline CDR1 and CDR2: SGHRS and YFSETQ. V lost 3 bases and J lost 2; bases outside the gene matches: 7. The CDR3 here is CASSYAGTGGTYEQYF. CDR3 DNA: TGCGCCAGCAGCTACGCCGGGACAGGGGGTACCTACGAGCAGTACTTC.

Concerning this clone itself: Other DNA sequences of this sample code for an identical CDR3. The J gene is TRBJ2-1, the V gene TRBV28; D gene uncertain. The CDR3 has 12 amino acids. Trimming pared 4 bases from V and 3 bases from J, leaving 4 bases between. The germline V gene encodes CDR1 MDHEN and CDR2 SYDVKM. CDR3 sequence reads: CASSYSYNEQFF. Here the CDR3 DNA reads TGTGCCAGCAGTTACAGCTACAATGAGCAGTTCTTC.

This chain connects TRBV15 to TRBJ2-5, with 7 bases matching TRBD1. Germline trimming cut 1 base from V and 5 bases from J; bases unmatched to any gene: 10. This CDR3 spans 16 amino acids. Germline V lookup: CDR1 LNHNV, CDR2 YYDKDF (reference sequence). The CDR3 spells CATSRVRQGLGETQYF. The DNA of the CDR3 is TGTGCCACCAGCAGAGTCAGACAGGGTCTCGGGGAGACCCAGTACTTC.

About this clone itself: The junction differs from germline at one of its ends, possibly a read error. The rearrangement uses TRBV6-5 and TRBJ1-3; D uncertain. This CDR3 has 14 residues. Germline loops: CDR1 MNHEY, CDR2 SVGAGI. The CDR3 reads CASSYLSSGSTIYF. CDR3 bases: TGTGCCAGCAGTTACCTGAGCTCTGGAAGCACCATATATTTT.

The chain links TRBV28 to TRBJ1-2; TRBD1 matches at 7 bases. The CDR3 has 13 amino acids. With V trimmed by 5 bases and J by 7 bases, 7 bases remained unmatched. Germline assignment: CDR1 MDHEN and CDR2 SYDVKM. The CDR3 loop is CASSPGQVLGYTF. CDR3 nucleotide sequence: TGTGCCAGCAGTCCAGGACAGGTCCTTGGCTACACCTTC.

The J gene is TRBJ1-5, the V gene TRBV28, with D unresolved. The CDR3 spans 14 residues. V was cut by 2 bases and J by 5 bases, with 10 bases left in between. Germline V CDR1 and CDR2: MDHEN, SYDVKM. The CDR3 region is CASSLVYEDQPQHF. DNA of the CDR3: TGTGCCAGCAGTTTAGTGTATGAGGATCAGCCCCAGCATTTT.

The chain is built from TRBV7-6 and TRBJ1-2; TRBD1 agrees at 8 bases. Trimming at V came to 3 bases and at J to 6 bases, leaving 3 bases not matched to a gene. The CDR3 length is 13 residues. Germline V gene data show CDR1 as SGHVS and CDR2 as FNYEAQ. CDR3 protein: CASSFGQGDGYTF. The CDR3 DNA follows: TGTGCCAGCAGCTTCGGACAGGGAGATGGCTACACCTTC.

The rearrangement uses TRBV5-5 and TRBJ2-7; D is unclear. The length of the CDR3 is 17 residues. Germline V lookup: CDR1 SGHKS, CDR2 YYEKEE (reference sequence). Trimming shortened V by 4 bases and J by 0 bases, and 20 bases separated the two germline ends. CDR3 coding DNA: TGTGCCAGCAGCCCCGTTTATGGTGCCTTCAGCTCCTACGAGCAGTACTTC. Protein: CASSPVYGAFSSYEQYF.

The chain carries TRBV7-2 and TRBJ1-1; 7 bases agree with TRBD1. The trim removed 0 bases at V and 5 bases at J, leaving 21 bases unmatched. The CDR3 has 20 residues. Germline lookup yields CDR1 SGHTA and CDR2 FQGNSA. The CDR3 loop is CASSLAPGGDSGTGRTEAFF. The CDR3 DNA reads TGTGCCAGCAGCTTAGCCCCCGGGGGGGACAGCGGAACGGGGAGAACTGAAGCTTTCTTT.

The gene calls are TRBV7-9 and TRBJ1-4; D might be TRBD1 (5 bases). This CDR3 has 17 residues. Deletions cut 4 bases from V and 6 bases from J, with 21 bases between. Germline lookup yields CDR1 SEHNR and CDR2 FQNEAQ (reference sequence). Here the CDR3 reads CASSSRPGAEGDEKLFF. CDR3 sequence (DNA): TGTGCCAGCAGCTCACGTCCCGGGGCCGAAGGAGATGAAAAACTGTTTTTT.

This clone appeared a single time. This chain joins TRBV28 and TRBJ2-2; 8 bases map to TRBD2. J was trimmed by 4 bases and V by 2 bases; bases with no gene match: 9. The CDR3 runs 17 residues. The germline V gene has CDR1 MDHEN and CDR2 SYDVKM. In DNA form, the CDR3 reads TGTGCCAGCAGTTTAGTATCACTAGCGGACCGCACCGGGGAGCTGTTTTTT. Its translation: CASSLVSLADRTGELFF.

This chain connects TRBV29-1 to TRBJ2-3; 8 nucleotides line up with TRBD2. The CDR3 is 13 residues long. Per the germline V gene, CDR1 is SQVTM and CDR2 is ANQGSEA. Unmatched junction bases numbered 5, after V lost 5 bases and J lost 4 bases. CDR3 region: CSVTGGRSDTQYF. The CDR3 nucleotides read TGCAGCGTTACAGGCGGGAGGTCAGATACGCAGTATTTT.

This chain links TRBV28 with TRBJ2-3, with 8 bases identical to TRBD1. This CDR3 spans 14 amino acids. In germline, CDR1 is MDHEN, CDR2 SYDVKM. V shed 6 bases, J shed 4 bases, and the junction held 6 bases outside the gene matches. CDR3 residues: CASSETGESDTQYF. The CDR3 DNA is TGTGCCAGCAGCGAGACAGGGGAGTCAGATACGCAGTATTTT.

This rearrangement joins TRBV6-1 to TRBJ2-7; D may be TRBD2 (6 bases). The CDR3 totals 15 residues. Germline CDR1 and CDR2: MNHNS and SASEGT. V was pared by 6 bases and J by 2 bases, with 17 bases between. This chain's CDR3 is CASRTGTLTPYEQYF. The CDR3 bases are TGTGCCAGCAGAACCGGGACTCTTACCCCCTACGAGCAGTACTTC.

J is TRBJ2-2 and V is TRBV29-1; no definite D call. From germline, CDR1 is SQVTM and CDR2 ANQGSEA. The CDR3 has 12 amino acids. Trimming stripped 6 bases from V and 7 bases from J, with 12 bases between. CDR3 loop: CSVTNPSGELFF. For the CDR3, the DNA is TGCAGCGTGACGAACCCCAGCGGGGAGCTGTTTTTT.

This clone has just one count. The V and J genes are TRBV5-4 and TRBJ2-3, with 14 bases aligning to TRBD2. Germline lookup yields CDR1 SGHNT and CDR2 YYREEE (reference sequence). The length of the CDR3 is 16 residues. V lost 0 bases and J lost 3; bases outside the gene matches: 0. This chain's CDR3 is CASSLGLAGGTDTQYF. The CDR3 bases are TGTGCCAGCAGCTTGGGACTAGCGGGAGGGACAGATACGCAGTATTTT.

This clone was counted a single time. The rearrangement uses TRBV9 and TRBJ2-7, with 10 bases aligning to TRBD2. The CDR3 totals 15 residues. Germline V gene data show CDR1 as SGDLS and CDR2 as YYNGEE. V lost 0 bases, J lost 6 bases, and 6 bases stayed unmatched. Here the CDR3 DNA reads TGTGCCAGCAGCGTAGTCGCCTTAGCGGGGGGCGAGCAGTACTTC. Its translation is CASSVVALAGGEQYF.

The chain couples TRBV28 to TRBJ2-1, with D uncertain. This CDR3 is built from 14 residues. The germline V and J ends were trimmed by 6 bases and 4 bases, with 13 bases remaining between them. Germline values: CDR1 MDHEN, CDR2 SYDVKM. The chain's CDR3 is CASSPPPEYNEQFF. In DNA form, the CDR3 reads TGTGCCAGCAGCCCGCCGCCCGAATACAATGAGCAGTTCTTC.

Of note for this clone: Within the sample, other DNA sequences also encode this same CDR3. The chain joins TRBV9 to TRBJ2-7, with TRBD2 matching over 7 bases. The V segment lost 0 bases and the J segment 2 bases; nucleotides outside the gene matches: 5. CDR1 and CDR2 from the germline V gene are SGDLS and YYNGEE. This CDR3 is built from 15 residues. CDR3 loop: CASSVGGAGAYEQYF. CDR3 nucleotide sequence: TGTGCCAGCAGCGTAGGCGGGGCGGGAGCCTACGAGCAGTACTTC.

The chain combines TRBV7-9 with TRBJ2-2; 8 bases align to TRBD1. CDR3 length: 15 residues. Looked up from germline, CDR1 is SEHNR and CDR2 is FQNEAQ (reference sequence). J gave up 6 bases and V 5 bases, and 8 bases lay outside the gene matches. The CDR3 bases are TGTGCCAGCAGCGCGGCGACAGGGGACCCCGGGGAGCTGTTTTTT. Its translation: CASSAATGDPGELFF.